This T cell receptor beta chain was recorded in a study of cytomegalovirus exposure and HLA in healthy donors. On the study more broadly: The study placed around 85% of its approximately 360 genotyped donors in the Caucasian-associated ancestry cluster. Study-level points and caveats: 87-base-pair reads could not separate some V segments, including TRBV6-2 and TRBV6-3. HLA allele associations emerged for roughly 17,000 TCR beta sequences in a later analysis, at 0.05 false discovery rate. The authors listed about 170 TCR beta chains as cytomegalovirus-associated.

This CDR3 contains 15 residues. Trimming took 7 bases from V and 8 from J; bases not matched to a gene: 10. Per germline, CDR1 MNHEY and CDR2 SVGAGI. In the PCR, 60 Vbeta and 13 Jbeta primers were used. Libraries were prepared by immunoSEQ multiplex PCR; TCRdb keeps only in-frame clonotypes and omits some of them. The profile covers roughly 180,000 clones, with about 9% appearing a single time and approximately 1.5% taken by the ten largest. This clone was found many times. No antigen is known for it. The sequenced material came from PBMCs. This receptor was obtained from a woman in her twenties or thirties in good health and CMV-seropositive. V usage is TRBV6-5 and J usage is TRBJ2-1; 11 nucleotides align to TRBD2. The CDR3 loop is CASTYTSGRLYEQFF. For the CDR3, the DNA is TGTGCCAGCACTTATACTAGCGGGAGATTATATGAGCAGTTCTTC.